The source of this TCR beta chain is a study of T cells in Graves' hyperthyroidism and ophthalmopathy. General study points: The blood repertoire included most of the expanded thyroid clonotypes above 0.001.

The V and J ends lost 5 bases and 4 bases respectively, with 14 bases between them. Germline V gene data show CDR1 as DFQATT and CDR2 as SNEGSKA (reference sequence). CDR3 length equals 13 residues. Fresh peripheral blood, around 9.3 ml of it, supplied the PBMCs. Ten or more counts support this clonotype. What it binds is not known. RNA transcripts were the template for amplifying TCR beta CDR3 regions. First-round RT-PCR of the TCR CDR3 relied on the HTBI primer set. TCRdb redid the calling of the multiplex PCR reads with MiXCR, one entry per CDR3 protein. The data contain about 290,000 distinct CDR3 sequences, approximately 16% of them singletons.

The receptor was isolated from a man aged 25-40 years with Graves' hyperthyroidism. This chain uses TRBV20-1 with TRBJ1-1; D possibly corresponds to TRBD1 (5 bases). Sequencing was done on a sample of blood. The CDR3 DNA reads TGCAGTGCTCCCCGGGACTTGGGCACTGAAGCTTTCTTT. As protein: CSAPRDLGTEAFF.